Listed here are 7 T cell receptor beta chains from one sample, sequenced in a study of identifying expanded T cells in peripheral blood. Sequencing was performed with immunoSEQ multiplex PCR; in TCRdb, only in-frame clones are kept and a portion is missing. The table has around 130,000 clones, approximately 86% seen once. Sequencing was done on a sample of blood. The receptors were sampled from a person aged 18 to 75 in good health.

V usage is TRBV5-1 and J usage is TRBJ2-1, with 11 bases identical to TRBD2. CDR3 length: 17 residues. The germline CDR1 and CDR2 sequences are SGHRS and YFSETQ. Trimming took 3 bases from V and 1 from J; bases not matched to a gene: 6. CDR3 sequence: CASSSRLAGSSYNEQFF. The CDR3 DNA reads as TGCGCCAGCAGCTCTCGACTAGCGGGAAGTTCCTACAATGAGCAGTTCTTC.

This rearrangement joins TRBV7-9 to TRBJ2-5; no definite D call. The CDR3 spans 13 residues. Germline V gene sequence: CDR1 SEHNR, CDR2 FQNEAQ (reference sequence). V was shortened by 1 base and J by 3 bases, with 6 bases between the two germline ends. CDR3 nucleotide sequence: TGTGCCAGCAGCTTAGAACTCAAAGAGACCCAGTACTTC. This sequence encodes CASSLELKETQYF.

CDR3 DNA sequence: TGTGCCAGCAGCCAAGATCTAGCCGGGGCCACCGGGGAGCTGTTTTTT. Amino acids: CASSQDLAGATGELFF. This chain uses TRBV4-2 with TRBJ2-2; D tentatively fits TRBD1 or TRBD2 (5 bases each). The CDR3 sequence is 16 residues long. V dropped 0 bases and J dropped 4 bases, with 12 bases sitting between them. The germline gives CDR1 LGHNA, CDR2 YNFKEQ.

The gene calls are TRBV5-1 and TRBJ2-3; the D call may be TRBD1 or TRBD2 (5 bases each). V was clipped by 0 bases and J by 3 bases, with 8 bases between them. Germline V gives CDR1 SGHRS, CDR2 YFSETQ. This CDR3 comprises 14 residues. CDR3 region: CASSLEGPTDTQYF. CDR3 sequence (DNA): TGCGCCAGCAGCTTGGAGGGACCAACAGATACGCAGTATTTT.

The chain employs TRBV5-8 and TRBJ1-4; D may be TRBD1 (5 bases). CDR3 size: 13 residues. The germline gives CDR1 SGHTS, CDR2 YDEGEE. Trimming left V 4 bases short and J 8 bases short, with 12 bases between. This CDR3 is CASSGDPDEKLFF. CDR3 in DNA: TGTGCCAGCAGCGGGGACCCCGACGAAAAACTGTTTTTT. The full variable domain, in which reference TRBV5-8 and TRBJ1-4 provide the parts outside the CDR3, is EAGVTQSPTHLIKTRGQQATLRCSPISGHTSVYWYQQALGLGLQFLLWYDEGEERNRGNFPPRFSGRQFPNYSSELNVNALELEDSALYLCASSGDPDEKLFFGSGTQLSVL.

This clone was detected once. This rearrangement joins TRBV18 to TRBJ2-3, with D perhaps TRBD1 (7 bases). Germline assignment: CDR1 KGHSH and CDR2 LQKENI. Trimming took off 3 bases at V and 5 bases at J, with 15 bases between the two ends. The CDR3 extends over 15 amino acids. For the CDR3, the DNA is TGTGCCAGCTCACCGGCAGGGGGGATCAAAGATACGCAGTATTTT. It yields the protein CASSPAGGIKDTQYF.

The genes are TRBV6-1 and TRBJ2-7; tentatively, D is TRBD2 (5 bases). The germline V gene has CDR1 MNHNS and CDR2 SASEGT. The CDR3 totals 15 residues. V was cut by 3 bases and J by 5 bases, with 17 bases left in between. In DNA form, the CDR3 reads TGTGCCAGCAGTGATCGAGGGAGCCCGAACCACGAGCAGTACTTC. This encodes CASSDRGSPNHEQYF.